A selection of T cell receptor beta chains follows, all from one sample in a study of blood T cell repertoires in COVID-19. Clones were read by immunoSEQ multiplex PCR, and TCRdb kept only the in-frame ones, dropping some. The sample holds around 400,000 clones; approximately 91% are singletons and the top ten take less than 1.5%. Sequenced: PBMCs or T cells enriched from blood (not recorded which). These TCRs come from a woman aged 18-35 years who had been exposed to COVID-19. Both conserved end residues are part of each CDR3. A D gene is named only where the DNA matches it firmly. Rows may omit the clone size; those that give it use once, few, many or a size class.

v_call	clone_size	j_call	d_call	cdr3_nt	cdr3_aa
TRBV27	many	TRBJ1-6	TRBD1	TGTGCCAGCAGTCCCGGGACAGGGATTTCACCCCTCCACTTT	CASSPGTGISPLHF
TRBV23-1	NA	TRBJ2-2	NA	TGCGCCAGCAGTCAATCGGGAGAGAACACCGGGGAGCTGTTTTTT	CASSQSGENTGELFF
TRBV28	NA	TRBJ2-7	TRBD2	TGTGCCAGCAGTTTATGGGGCGGGAGGGGATCCTACGAGCAGTACTTC	CASSLWGGRGSYEQYF
TRBV5-1	NA	TRBJ1-1	TRBD1	TGCGCCAGCAGCTTGGGGGACAGCCAAGACAAAGCTTTCTTT	CASSLGDSQDKAFF
TRBV4-2	NA	TRBJ2-5	NA	TGTGCCAGCAGCCAACCTCAGGGTAACCAAGAGACCCAGTACTTC	CASSQPQGNQETQYF
TRBV2	NA	TRBJ2-1	NA	TGTGCCAGCAGTGTAATGCGGCAGGGATACAATGAGCAGTTCTTC	CASSVMRQGYNEQFF
TRBV4-3	NA	TRBJ2-1	TRBD2	TGCGCCAGCAGCCAAGATCGAATAGCGGGGTACAATGAGCAGTTCTTC	CASSQDRIAGYNEQFF
TRBV9	NA	TRBJ2-2	NA	TGTGCCAGCAGCCCCCCGTCGGGGGAGCTGTTTTTT	CASSPPSGELFF
TRBV6-5	NA	TRBJ1-2	TRBD1	TGTGCCAGCAGATATACAGGGGGGTATGGCTACACCTTC	CASRYTGGYGYTF
TRBV18	NA	TRBJ2-2	NA	TGTGCCAGCTCACCAACAGCGGGCAGCGTCGGGGAGCTGTTTTTT	CASSPTAGSVGELFF
TRBV9	NA	TRBJ1-3	TRBD1	TGTGCCAGCAGTGGGCTAGGTGGTCACAGGGGGCTTATGGCTGGAAACACCATATATTTT	CASSGLGGHRGLMAGNTIYF
TRBV29-1	NA	TRBJ2-1	TRBD1	TGCAGCGTCGTCCCGGACAGGATTTATTACAATGAGCAGTTCTTC	CSVVPDRIYYNEQFF
TRBV21-1	once	TRBJ2-1	NA	TGTGCCAGCAACCCAAGCGGGCACAGCTCCTACAATGAGCAGTTCTTC	CASNPSGHSSYNEQFF
TRBV25-1	NA	TRBJ1-1	NA	TGTGCCAGCAGTCAAACAGGGAAAAACACTGAAGCTTTCTTT	CASSQTGKNTEAFF
TRBV7-8	NA	TRBJ2-1	TRBD2	TGTGCCAGCAGCTTAAGGGCGGGAGGGCCGATATTGGGTGAGCAGTTCTTC	CASSLRAGGPILGEQFF
TRBV6-5	NA	TRBJ2-1	NA	TGTGCCAGCAGTTACTCGCGGGCCGATGAGTCGCAGTTCTTC	CASSYSRADESQFF
TRBV4-3	NA	TRBJ1-4	TRBD1	TGCGCCAGCAGCCAGGGCCCGTTGACAGGGGAAGGGGACTTACGGGAAAAACTGTTTTTT	CASSQGPLTGEGDLREKLFF
TRBV4-1	NA	TRBJ2-5	TRBD2	TGCGCCAGCAGCCAAGATTTAGTAGCGGGGGAGCGAGAGACCCAGTACTTC	CASSQDLVAGERETQYF
TRBV7-6	once	TRBJ1-6	TRBD1	TGTGCCAGCAGGGGGGACAGGAATTCACCCCTCCACTTT	CASRGDRNSPLHF
TRBV19	NA	TRBJ2-5	TRBD2	TGTGCCAGTAGTAATTTCCTTCCGGGGGGAGAGACCCAGTACTTC	CASSNFLPGGETQYF
TRBV6-5	NA	TRBJ2-7	NA	TGTGCCAGCAGTTACTCCTCGGCGGCCTACGAGCAGTACTTC	CASSYSSAAYEQYF
TRBV28	NA	TRBJ1-4	TRBD1	TGTGCCAGCAGTAGACAGGGGTCCTACTCTAATGAAAAACTGTTTTTT	CASSRQGSYSNEKLFF
TRBV27	NA	TRBJ1-1	TRBD1	TGTGCCAGCAGTTCACGAGGGACAGGGAAGTCTAACACTGAAGCTTTCTTT	CASSSRGTGKSNTEAFF
TRBV18	NA	TRBJ1-1	TRBD1	TGTGCCAGCTCACCGGGACAGGGGAGGTTGGGCACTGAAGCTTTCTTT	CASSPGQGRLGTEAFF
TRBV18	NA	TRBJ2-7	NA	TGTGCCAGCTCACGAACCGGGACAAACTACGAGCAGTACTTC	CASSRTGTNYEQYF
TRBV4-1	once	TRBJ2-7	TRBD2	TGCGCCAGCGCCGGGACTAGCGATTACGAGCAGTACTTC	CASAGTSDYEQYF
TRBV6-5	few	TRBJ2-7	NA	TGTGCCAGCAGCCTCAGGTCCTACGAGCAGTACTTC	CASSLRSYEQYF
TRBV5-1	few	TRBJ2-5	TRBD2	TGCGCCAGCAGCTGGGGACTACCGCCTGAGACCCAGTACTTC	CASSWGLPPETQYF
TRBV30	NA	TRBJ1-2	TRBD1	TGTGCCTGGATACAGGGGGGAGGTGGCTACACCTTC	CAWIQGGGGYTF
TRBV14	NA	TRBJ1-2	TRBD1	TGTGCCAGCAGCCAAGATCTGGACAGGTTCTATCGCTACACCTTC	CASSQDLDRFYRYTF
TRBV29-1	NA	TRBJ1-1	NA	TGCAGCGTTGACAGGGTTGAAGGCACTGAAGCTTTCTTT	CSVDRVEGTEAFF
TRBV20-1	NA	TRBJ2-7	NA	TGCAGTGCTAGCAGATTGGAGCAGTACTTC	CSASRLEQYF
TRBV18	NA	TRBJ1-2	NA	TGTGCCAGCTCACCACCCCAGGAATTCTGGGCTAACTATGGCTACACCTTC	CASSPPQEFWANYGYTF
TRBV19	NA	TRBJ2-7	TRBD2	TGTGCCAGTAAACAACTAGCGGGAGAACTCCACGAGCAGTACTTC	CASKQLAGELHEQYF
TRBV4-1	NA	TRBJ2-2	NA	TGCGCCAGCAGCCAAGGACTACTGAACACCGGGGAGCTGTTTTTT	CASSQGLLNTGELFF
TRBV7-9	NA	TRBJ2-3	NA	TGTGCCAGCAGCTTAGTTTTGGGAGCGACAGATACGCAGTATTTT	CASSLVLGATDTQYF
TRBV5-4	NA	TRBJ2-4	TRBD2	TGTGCCAGCAGCTGGGTCGGGGGGGGATTAGCCAAAAACATTCAGTACTTC	CASSWVGGGLAKNIQYF
TRBV15	once	TRBJ2-7	TRBD1	TGTGCCACCAGCAGACCCGGGACAGGGGAATACGAGCAGTACTTC	CATSRPGTGEYEQYF
TRBV27	NA	TRBJ1-2	NA	TGTGCCAGCAGTCCGAGACCACAGGGCGCTAACTATGGCTACACCTTC	CASSPRPQGANYGYTF
TRBV7-2	NA	TRBJ2-7	TRBD1	TGTGCCAGCAGCGACCCCGACAGGGGGCCTGGGGAGCAGTACTTC	CASSDPDRGPGEQYF
TRBV5-4	NA	TRBJ2-1	NA	TGTGCCAGCAGCTTGGACCGGTCGTGGCAGTTCTTC	CASSLDRSWQFF
TRBV21-1	NA	TRBJ1-5	NA	TGTGCCAGCAGCAAAGGCGGGACAGGTACCTTTTGCAATCAGCCCCAGCATTTT	CASSKGGTGTFCNQPQHF
TRBV15	NA	TRBJ1-4	NA	TGTGCCACCACCTCAAGCAGGAAACTGTTTTTT	CATTSSRKLFF
TRBV5-5	NA	TRBJ2-7	NA	TGTGCCAGCAGCTTGGCCGCGGGGAGCTCCTACGAGCAGTACTTC	CASSLAAGSSYEQYF
TRBV5-1	few	TRBJ2-1	NA	TGCGCCAGCAGTTTTAGCGACTCCTCCTACAATGAGCAGTTCTTC	CASSFSDSSYNEQFF
TRBV27	NA	TRBJ2-7	NA	TGTGCCAGCAGAGGGGAACGGGTTAGCTCCTACGAGCAGTACTTC	CASRGERVSSYEQYF
TRBV2	NA	TRBJ1-2	TRBD1	TGTGCCAGCAGTGGAGGGGGCTCGATCTATGGCTACACCTTC	CASSGGGSIYGYTF
TRBV7-8	NA	TRBJ1-2	NA	TGTGCCAGCAGCGCACGGGTCGACGGGGCTAACTATGGCTACACCTTC	CASSARVDGANYGYTF
TRBV24-1	few	TRBJ2-1	TRBD2	TGTGCCACCAGTGATGGTCGAGGGAGGGCCTCCTACAATGAGCAGTTCTTC	CATSDGRGRASYNEQFF
TRBV4-1	NA	TRBJ1-1	NA	TGCGCCAGCAGCCAAGATACCCAATCACAGGGGAACACTGAAGCTTTCTTT	CASSQDTQSQGNTEAFF
TRBV28	NA	TRBJ2-1	NA	TGTGCCAGCAGTTTGGTGTCTCGGGATGAGCAGTTCTTC	CASSLVSRDEQFF
TRBV24-1	once	TRBJ2-4	NA	TGTGCCACCAGTGATTCGGCGGGGCAAAACATTCAGTACTTC	CATSDSAGQNIQYF
TRBV19	NA	TRBJ1-2	NA	TGTGCCAGTAGTATACCCTTCTCCCCCAGCTATGGCTACACCTTC	CASSIPFSPSYGYTF
TRBV24-1	NA	TRBJ2-1	NA	TGTGCCACCAGTGATCTCCCGGGGGGCGTAAATGAGCAGTTCTTC	CATSDLPGGVNEQFF
TRBV27	NA	TRBJ1-2	TRBD1	TGTGCCAGCAGTTATATATCCGGGACAGAAGATGGCTACACCTTC	CASSYISGTEDGYTF